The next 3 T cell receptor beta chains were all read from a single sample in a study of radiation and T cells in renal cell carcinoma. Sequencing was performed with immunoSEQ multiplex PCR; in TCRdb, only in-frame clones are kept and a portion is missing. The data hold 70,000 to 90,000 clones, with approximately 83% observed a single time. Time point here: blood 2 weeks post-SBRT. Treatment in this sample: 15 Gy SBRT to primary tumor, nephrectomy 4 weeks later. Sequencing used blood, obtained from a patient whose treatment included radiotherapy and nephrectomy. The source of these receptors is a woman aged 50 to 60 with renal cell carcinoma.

CDR3 bases: TGTGCCAGCAGCCGACAGGGAAACACTGAAGCTTTCTTT. Protein product: CASSRQGNTEAFF. The chain combines TRBV5-5 with TRBJ1-1; 7 bases match TRBD1. Germline CDR1 reads SGHKS; CDR2 reads YYEKEE (reference sequence). This CDR3 region has 13 residues. J lost 2 bases, V lost 4 bases, and 2 bases had no gene match.

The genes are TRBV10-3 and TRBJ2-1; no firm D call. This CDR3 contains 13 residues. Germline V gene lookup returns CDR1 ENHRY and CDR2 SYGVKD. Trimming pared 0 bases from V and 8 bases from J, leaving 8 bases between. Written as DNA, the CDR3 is TGTGCCATCAGTGAGTCGTCACGGGATGAGCAGTTCTTC. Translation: CAISESSRDEQFF.

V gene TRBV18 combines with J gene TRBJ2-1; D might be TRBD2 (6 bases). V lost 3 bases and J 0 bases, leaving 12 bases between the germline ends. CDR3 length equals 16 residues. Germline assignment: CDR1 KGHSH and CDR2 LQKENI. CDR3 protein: CASSPPRGFSYNEQFF. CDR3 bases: TGTGCCAGCTCACCCCCCCGGGGGTTCTCCTACAATGAGCAGTTCTTC.